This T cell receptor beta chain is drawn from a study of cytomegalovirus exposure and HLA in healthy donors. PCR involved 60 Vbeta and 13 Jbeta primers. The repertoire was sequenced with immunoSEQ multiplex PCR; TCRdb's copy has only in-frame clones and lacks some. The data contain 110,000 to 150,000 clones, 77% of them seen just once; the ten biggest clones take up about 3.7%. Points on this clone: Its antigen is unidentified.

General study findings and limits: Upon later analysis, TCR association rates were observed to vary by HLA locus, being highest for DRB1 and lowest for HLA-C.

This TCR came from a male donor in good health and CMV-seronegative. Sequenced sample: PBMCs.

The CDR3 sequence: CAIRVGQGREQYF. CDR3 coding DNA: TGTGCCATCAGGGTAGGACAGGGGCGCGAGCAGTACTTC. The chain is built from TRBV10-3 and TRBJ2-7; 9 bases agree with TRBD1. The CDR3 runs to 13 residues. The germline V gene encodes CDR1 ENHRY and CDR2 SYGVKD. Trimming cost V 6 bases and J 6 bases; bases outside gene matches: 6.